The TCR beta chain under discussion was sequenced for a study of OX40 agonist ivuxolimab in advanced cancers. As regards this clone: No antigen is known for it.

The protocol was immunoSEQ multiplex PCR, while the TCRdb copy is restricted to in-frame clones and leaves out a portion. This sample has 55,000 to 60,000 clones; over 90% occur once, and the top ten carry roughly 18%. With baseline, cycle 4 day 1, and cycle 7 day 1 as timepoints, blood was sampled. Points from the study as a whole: At 0.1 to 3.0 mg/kg, clonal expansion of CD4+ and CD8+ blood T cells had occurred by week 6.

This specimen consisted of CD4+ or CD8+ T cells sorted from blood, obtained in a trial of the OX40 agonist ivuxolimab. The sequence was obtained from an adult with an advanced solid tumor such as melanoma, head and neck, liver or kidney cancer.

The CDR3 protein is CASSFGVVHTDTQYF. DNA of the CDR3: TGTGCCAGCAGCTTCGGAGTGGTTCACACAGATACGCAGTATTTT. The genes are TRBV5-6 and TRBJ2-3; D remains ambiguous. CDR1 SGHDT and CDR2 YYEEEE come from the germline V gene. V was trimmed by 2 bases and J by 2 bases, leaving 12 bases between them. The CDR3 runs to 15 residues.